This T cell receptor (beta chain) emerged from a study of OX40 agonist ivuxolimab in advanced cancers. Study-wide results and limits: At 0.1 to 3.0 mg/kg, CD4+ and CD8+ blood T cells expanded clonally by week 6. Some nonresponders additionally presented with little normalized T-cell clonal expansion.

TCRdb's copy holds only in-frame clones and misses some; the assay was immunoSEQ multiplex PCR. The sample gives about 71,000 clones, around 94% of which show up once; approximately 14% is in the top ten. In regard to this clone: Antigen: not known.

The input for sequencing was CD4+ or CD8+ T cells sorted from blood, taken in a trial of the OX40 agonist ivuxolimab. This sequence was found in an adult with an advanced solid tumor such as melanoma, head and neck, liver or kidney cancer.

The DNA of the CDR3 is TGTGCCAGCAGCCTAGCGGGGGGGCTCGGCACAGATACGCAGTATTTT. This translates into CASSLAGGLGTDTQYF. J is TRBJ2-3 and V is TRBV27; 12 nucleotides align to TRBD2. Germline-derived CDR1 and CDR2 are MNHEY and SMNVEV (reference sequence). This CDR3 has 16 residues. V was clipped by 6 bases and J by 1 base; unmatched bases: 5.